One and the same sample provided the 28 T cell receptor beta chains below, sequenced in a study of blood T cells in healthy people across ages (dated by TCRdb to the mid-2010s). Receptor libraries were prepared by 5' RACE. Sequenced using an Illumina HiSeq 2500. A second PCR of about 6 to 12 cycles was run with a J-beta primer mix and a sample-barcoded 5' primer. Starting from the raw public reads, TCRdb applied fastp trimming at Q25, assembled clones with MiXCR and retained in-frame beta chains. When rows share a CDR3 protein, they turn into one entry using the most common DNA and genes. This sample has more than 1.4 million distinct CDR3 sequences in its table, and approximately 38% of those were observed once. The top ten clones comprise approximately 7.9% of the sample. The material sequenced was blood. Receptor source: a woman between 18 and 29 years old in good health.

The sample holds one count of this clonotype. The chain uses TRBV7-6 and TRBJ2-1; D is possibly TRBD1 (6 bases). This CDR3 has 14 amino acids. Trimming removed 5 bases at V and 10 bases at J, with 18 bases between. Germline loops: CDR1 SGHVS, CDR2 FNYEAQ. DNA for the CDR3: TGTGCCAGCAGCACGAGGACAGATTTCTACGAGCAGTTCTTC. It codes for CASSTRTDFYEQFF.

This clonotype has just a few counts. V and J are TRBV6-6 and TRBJ2-5, with 8 nucleotides matching TRBD2. The CDR3 is 14 residues long. V was pared by 5 bases and J by 2 bases, with 4 bases of the junction left unmatched. CDR1 is MNHNY and CDR2 is SVGAGI in the germline V gene (reference sequence). CDR3 sequence (DNA): TGTGCCAGCAGTATACTAGCGGAGCAAGAGACCCAGTACTTC. Protein: CASSILAEQETQYF.

This clonotype was found once. Being one base from a much bigger clone, this may be a read error. The rearrangement uses TRBV6-6 and TRBJ2-3; no clear D. Germline loops: CDR1 MNHNY, CDR2 SVGAGI (reference sequence). The CDR3 contains 11 residues. Trimming took 7 bases from V and 4 from J, leaving 6 bases between them. CDR3 loop: CASNAADTQYF. In DNA, the CDR3 is TGTGCCAGCAACGCGGCAGATACGCAGTATTTT.

The chain couples TRBV29-1 to TRBJ2-1; D might be TRBD2 (5 bases). The CDR3 extends over 12 amino acids. CDR1 and CDR2 from the germline V gene are SQVTM and ANQGSEA. V was pared by 6 bases and J by 13 bases, with 19 bases between. CDR3 region: CSVIGIQETQFF. The CDR3, as DNA: TGCAGCGTGATCGGGATCCAAGAGACCCAGTTCTTC.

V usage is TRBV28 and J usage is TRBJ2-7, with D perhaps TRBD1 or TRBD2 (5 bases each). CDR1 and CDR2 from the germline V gene are MDHEN and SYDVKM. The V end was cut by 6 bases, the J end by 2 bases, with 14 bases between. The CDR3 has 14 residues. CDR3 nucleotides: TGTGCCAGCAGCACCCGGGACCGAACCTACGAGCAGTACTTC. Its protein product is CASSTRDRTYEQYF.

The table lists this clonotype with a few counts. The CDR3 region has the DNA TGCGCCAGCAGCTACGGGACTAGCGACACAGATACGCAGTATTTT. Translation gives CASSYGTSDTDTQYF. The chain employs TRBV5-1 and TRBJ2-3; 10 nucleotides agree with TRBD2. This CDR3 has 15 residues. V dropped 3 bases and J dropped 2; count of bases not matched to a gene: 3. The germline V gene has CDR1 SGHRS and CDR2 YFSETQ.

The rearrangement uses TRBV6-5 and TRBJ1-6, with a tentative D call TRBD1 (5 bases). This CDR3 region has 14 residues. V lost 2 bases and J lost 7, with 9 bases in between. Germline CDR1 is MNHEY and CDR2 is SVGAGI. Here the CDR3 DNA reads TGTGCCAGCAGTTACGGCAGGGTCAATTCACCCCTCCACTTT. Translating gives CASSYGRVNSPLHF.

The J gene is TRBJ1-2, the V gene TRBV4-1; weak D call: TRBD1 (5 bases). This CDR3 has 13 amino acids. V lost 1 base and J 7 bases, leaving 10 bases between the germline ends. Per the germline V gene, CDR1 is MGHRA and CDR2 is YSYEKL. For the CDR3, the DNA is TGCGCCAGCAGCCAAGGGGGGGGACGTGGCTACACCTTC. This gives the protein CASSQGGGRGYTF.

In DNA form, the CDR3 reads TGTGCCAGCAGCTTACGGGTCGGTGAAGATACGCAGTATTTT. Encoded protein: CASSLRVGEDTQYF. The V and J genes are TRBV7-3 and TRBJ2-3; D call uncertain. The V gene lost 2 bases and the J gene lost 5 bases, with 11 bases spanning the gap. The CDR3 is made up of 14 amino acids. In germline, CDR1 is SGHTA, CDR2 FQGTGA.

This clonotype has only a few counts. The chain carries TRBV12-3 or TRBV12-4 and TRBJ1-1; 7 nucleotides match TRBD1. The length of the CDR3 is 11 residues. V shed 6 bases, J shed 10 bases, and the junction held 5 bases outside the gene matches. The DNA of the CDR3 is TGTGCCAGCAGAAGACAGGGAAGAGCTTTCTTT. Its translation: CASRRQGRAFF.

The rearrangement links TRBV7-9 to TRBJ2-1, with TRBD2 identical over 9 bases. Germline loops: CDR1 SEHNR, CDR2 FQNEAQ (reference sequence). This CDR3 has 16 amino acids. J was trimmed by 6 bases and V by 5 bases; bases with no gene match: 11. In nucleotides, the CDR3 is TGTGCCAGCAGCCCCCTTGTACTAGCGGGTCGCAATGAGCAGTTCTTC. This codes for CASSPLVLAGRNEQFF.

This clonotype showed up just a few times. As DNA, the CDR3 is TGCAGTGCAGCCCCTAGCGGGAGTGGCAATGAGCAGTTCTTC. Protein product: CSAAPSGSGNEQFF. The V call is TRBV20-1, the J call TRBJ2-1; 10 bases line up with TRBD2. The V segment lost 6 bases and the J segment 6 bases; nucleotides outside the gene matches: 8. Germline CDR1 DFQATT, CDR2 SNEGSKA (reference sequence). The CDR3 is made up of 14 amino acids.

In the case of this clonotype: This likely comes from a read error, as the CDR3 has no conserved phenylalanine or tryptophan at its end. The rearrangement joins TRBV7-8 to TRBJ2-1; D is perhaps TRBD2 (6 bases). The CDR3 contains 15 residues. V was cut by 5 bases and J by 9 bases, with 20 bases left in between. CDR1 SGHVS and CDR2 FQNEAQ come from the germline V gene. Written as DNA, the CDR3 is TGTGCCAGCAGCCCAACCCGGGAGTGGGGAATTGAGCAGTTCTAC. This sequence encodes CASSPTREWGIEQFY.

The V and J genes are TRBV11-2 and TRBJ1-4, with 7 bases that match TRBD1. This CDR3 is built from 16 residues. Germline V CDR1 and CDR2: SGHAT, FQNNGV. V shed 5 bases and J 7 bases; nucleotides not matched to a gene: 13. The CDR3 DNA sequence: TGTGCCAGCAGCGCTACACAGGGGCGGGTTAGTGAAAAACTGTTTTTT. Protein product: CASSATQGRVSEKLFF.

In the case of this clonotype: A read error is possible here, since a much larger clone lies one base away. The rearrangement joins TRBV15 to TRBJ1-6, with D possibly matching TRBD1 (6 bases). Germline CDR1 LNHNV, CDR2 YYDKDF (reference sequence). The CDR3 extends over 17 amino acids. CDR3 nucleotide sequence: TGTGCCACCAGCAGAGAAAGTCAGGCAGGGGTGAATTCAACCCTCCACTTT. Translated, it gives CATSRESQAGVNSTLHF.

The chain joins TRBV10-1 to TRBJ2-1; TRBD2 matches 8 bases. Germline V lookup: CDR1 WNHNN, CDR2 SYGVQD (reference sequence). The CDR3 consists of 13 residues. V was pared by 11 bases and J by 6 bases, with 9 bases of the junction left unmatched. The CDR3: CAARGTSTNEQFF. As DNA, the CDR3 is TGCGCCGCTAGGGGGACTAGTACCAATGAGCAGTTCTTC.

This chain connects TRBV15 to TRBJ2-1; 7 nucleotides line up with TRBD1. Germline V gene sequence: CDR1 LNHNV, CDR2 YYDKDF (reference sequence). The CDR3 extends over 12 amino acids. Trimming removed 5 bases from V and 13 bases from J; junction bases left unmatched: 8. The CDR3 nucleotides are TGTGCCACCAGCCAGGGGGTGGAGACCCAGTTCTTC. It specifies CATSQGVETQFF.

In nucleotides, the CDR3 is TGTGCCAGCAGCTCCATCCTAGCGGGGGCCAACTCCTACAATGAGCAGTTCTTC. Protein sequence: CASSSILAGANSYNEQFF. The J gene is TRBJ2-1, the V gene TRBV7-2; 10 positions match TRBD2. V lost 4 bases to trimming and J lost 0 bases; unmatched junction nucleotides: 9. The CDR3 consists of 18 residues. Germline CDR1 and CDR2: SGHTA and FQGNSA.

The J gene is TRBJ1-3, the V gene TRBV4-1; tentatively, D is TRBD1 (6 bases). The V end lost 1 base, the J end lost 5 bases, and 18 bases lay between the germline ends. Looked up from germline, CDR1 is MGHRA and CDR2 is YSYEKL. The CDR3 covers 17 residues. CDR3 DNA: TGCGCCAGCAGCCAAGGTACCGGACAGACCAGACGAAACACCATATATTTT. This gives the protein CASSQGTGQTRRNTIYF.

The gene calls are TRBV3-1 and TRBJ2-7; 9 bases match TRBD2. The V and J ends lost 3 bases and 4 bases, in that order; junction bases with no gene match: 7. This CDR3 spans 15 amino acids. Germline V gene sequence: CDR1 LGHDT, CDR2 YNNKEL (reference sequence). The CDR3 coding sequence is TGTGCCAGCAGCCACACACGGACTAGCGCTTACGAGCAGTACTTC. Residues: CASSHTRTSAYEQYF.

V gene TRBV27 combines with J gene TRBJ1-1; 9 bases fit TRBD1. The ends lost 6 bases at V and 3 bases at J; junction bases unmatched: 11. This CDR3 contains 16 residues. Germline-derived CDR1 and CDR2 are MNHEY and SMNVEV (reference sequence). The CDR3 DNA reads as TGTGCCAGCAGGGACAGGGGAGTGGGGGTGGACACTGAAGCTTTCTTT. The encoded protein is CASRDRGVGVDTEAFF.

This clonotype was detected once. V usage is TRBV29-1 and J usage is TRBJ2-2; TRBD1 is a possible D gene (6 bases). The V and J ends lost 1 base and 2 bases respectively, with 11 bases between them. The CDR3 consists of 15 residues. Germline V lookup: CDR1 SQVTM, CDR2 ANQGSEA. The CDR3 protein is CSVEGAGENTGELFF. The CDR3 coding sequence is TGCAGCGTTGAAGGGGCAGGGGAAAACACCGGGGAGCTGTTTTTT.

CDR3 in amino acids: CASSLGRTSGSPDTQYF. The CDR3, as DNA: TGTGCCAGCAGCTTAGGTAGGACTAGCGGGAGTCCAGATACGCAGTATTTT. V is TRBV11-2 and J is TRBJ2-3; 13 nucleotides align to TRBD2. CDR3 length equals 17 residues. The germline V gene encodes CDR1 SGHAT and CDR2 FQNNGV. The junction had 5 bases not matched to a gene; V was cut back by 1 base and J by 4 bases.

The CDR3 sequence is CSARGGFGGTGGGNTEAFF. The CDR3 DNA is TGCAGTGCTAGAGGAGGTTTTGGAGGGACAGGGGGGGGTAACACTGAAGCTTTCTTT. The chain combines TRBV20-1 with TRBJ1-1; TRBD1 matches 11 bases. Looked up from germline, CDR1 is DFQATT and CDR2 is SNEGSKA (reference sequence). CDR3 length: 19 amino acids. Losses at the gene ends were 1 base for V and 2 bases for J; bases not matched to a gene: 15.

Comment on this clonotype: One junction end disagrees with the germline gene, perhaps due to a read error. The gene calls are TRBV12-3 or TRBV12-4 and TRBJ1-4; D ambiguous. CDR3 length: 13 amino acids. Written as DNA, the CDR3 is TGTGCCAGCAGGCTAACAGTAAATGAAAATCTGTTTTTT. Translated, it gives CASRLTVNENLFF.

This clonotype was seen a single time. This chain connects TRBV5-6 to TRBJ1-5; D is unresolved. Germline V gene sequence: CDR1 SGHDT, CDR2 YYEEEE. The CDR3 is made up of 15 amino acids. Deletions cut 4 bases from V and 6 bases from J, with 17 bases between. CDR3 coding DNA: TGTGCCAGCAGCGCGGCTAAGAGGGAGGGTCAGCCCCAGCATTTT. Encoded protein: CASSAAKREGQPQHF.

This chain connects TRBV20-1 to TRBJ2-5; TRBD2 matches 8 bases. CDR3 length equals 14 residues. With V trimmed by 2 bases and J by 11 bases, 13 bases remained unmatched. CDR1 and CDR2 from the germline V gene are DFQATT and SNEGSKA (reference sequence). CDR3 bases: TGCAGTGCTAGACAGGGTAGCGGGGTAAATGAGCAGTACTTC. Amino acid sequence: CSARQGSGVNEQYF.

The gene calls are TRBV7-9 and TRBJ2-5, with 7 bases aligning to TRBD2. The CDR3 sequence is 13 residues long. Germline V CDR1 and CDR2: SEHNR, FQNEAQ (reference sequence). The V segment lost 2 bases and the J segment 7 bases; nucleotides outside the gene matches: 4. The CDR3 protein is CASSLSTSVTQYF. The DNA for the CDR3 is TGTGCCAGCAGCTTAAGTACTAGCGTGACCCAGTACTTC.